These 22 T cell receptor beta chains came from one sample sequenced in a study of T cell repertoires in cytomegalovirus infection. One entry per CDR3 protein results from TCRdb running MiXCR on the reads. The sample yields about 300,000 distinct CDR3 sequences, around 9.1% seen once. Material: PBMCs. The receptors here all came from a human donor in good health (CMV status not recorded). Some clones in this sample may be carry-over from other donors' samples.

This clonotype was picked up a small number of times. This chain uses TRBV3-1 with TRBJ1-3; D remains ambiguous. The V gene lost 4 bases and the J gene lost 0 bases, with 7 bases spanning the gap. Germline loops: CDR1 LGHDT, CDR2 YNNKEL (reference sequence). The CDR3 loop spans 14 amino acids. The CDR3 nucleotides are TGTGCCAGCAGCCCCGTTATCTCTGGAAACACCATATATTTT. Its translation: CASSPVISGNTIYF.

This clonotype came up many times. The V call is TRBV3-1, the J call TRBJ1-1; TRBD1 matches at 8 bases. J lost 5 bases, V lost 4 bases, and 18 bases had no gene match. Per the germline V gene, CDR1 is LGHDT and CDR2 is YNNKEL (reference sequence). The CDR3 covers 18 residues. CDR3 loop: CASSPTDRAAVRGTEAFF. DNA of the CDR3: TGTGCCAGCAGCCCAACGGACAGGGCCGCAGTTAGGGGAACTGAAGCTTTCTTT.

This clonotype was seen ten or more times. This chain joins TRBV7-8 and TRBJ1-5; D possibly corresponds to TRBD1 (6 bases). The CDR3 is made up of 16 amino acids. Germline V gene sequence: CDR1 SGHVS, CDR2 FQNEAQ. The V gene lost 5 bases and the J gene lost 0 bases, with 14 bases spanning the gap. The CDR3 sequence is CASSPGEGYSNQPQHF. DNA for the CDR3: TGTGCCAGCAGCCCAGGGGAGGGCTATAGCAATCAGCCCCAGCATTTT.

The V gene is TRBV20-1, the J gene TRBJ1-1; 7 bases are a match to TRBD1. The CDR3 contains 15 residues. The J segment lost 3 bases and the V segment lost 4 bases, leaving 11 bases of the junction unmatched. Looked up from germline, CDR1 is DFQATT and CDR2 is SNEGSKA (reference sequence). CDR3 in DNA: TGCAGTGCTACCTCGATAGACAGGGTAGACACTGAAGCTTTCTTT. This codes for CSATSIDRVDTEAFF.

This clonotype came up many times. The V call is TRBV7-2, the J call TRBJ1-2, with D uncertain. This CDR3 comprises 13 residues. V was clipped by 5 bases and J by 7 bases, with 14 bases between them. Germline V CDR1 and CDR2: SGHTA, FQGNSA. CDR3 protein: CASSPREGGGYTF. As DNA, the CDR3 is TGTGCCAGCAGCCCTAGAGAGGGTGGTGGCTACACCTTC.

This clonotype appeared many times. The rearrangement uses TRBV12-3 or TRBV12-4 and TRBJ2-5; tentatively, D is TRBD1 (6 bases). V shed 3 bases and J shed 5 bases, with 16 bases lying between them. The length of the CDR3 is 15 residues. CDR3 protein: CASSLAAGAGETQYF. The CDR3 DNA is TGTGCCAGCAGTTTGGCTGCAGGGGCTGGGGAGACCCAGTACTTC.

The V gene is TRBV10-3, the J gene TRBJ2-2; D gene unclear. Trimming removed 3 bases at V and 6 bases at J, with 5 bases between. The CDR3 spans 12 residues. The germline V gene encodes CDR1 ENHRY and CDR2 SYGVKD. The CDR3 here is CAISEGPGELFF. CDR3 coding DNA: TGTGCCATCAGTGAAGGGCCCGGGGAGCTGTTTTTT.

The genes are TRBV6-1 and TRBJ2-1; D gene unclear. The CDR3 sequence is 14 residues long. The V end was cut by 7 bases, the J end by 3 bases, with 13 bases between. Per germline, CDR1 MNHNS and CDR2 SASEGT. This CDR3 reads CASKETDFYNEQFF. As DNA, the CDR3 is TGTGCCAGCAAGGAGACGGATTTCTACAATGAGCAGTTCTTC.

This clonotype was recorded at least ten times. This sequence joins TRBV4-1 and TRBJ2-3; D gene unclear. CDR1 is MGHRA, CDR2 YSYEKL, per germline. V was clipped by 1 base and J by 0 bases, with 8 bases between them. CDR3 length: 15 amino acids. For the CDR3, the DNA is TGCGCCAGCAGCCAAGTTCAGGTTAGCACAGATACGCAGTATTTT. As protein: CASSQVQVSTDTQYF.

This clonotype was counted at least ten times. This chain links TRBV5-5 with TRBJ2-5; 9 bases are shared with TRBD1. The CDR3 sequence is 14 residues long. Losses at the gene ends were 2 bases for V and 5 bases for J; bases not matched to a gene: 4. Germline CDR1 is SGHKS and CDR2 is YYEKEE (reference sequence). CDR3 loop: CASSLGTGRETQYF. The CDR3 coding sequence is TGTGCCAGCAGCTTAGGGACAGGGAGGGAGACCCAGTACTTC.

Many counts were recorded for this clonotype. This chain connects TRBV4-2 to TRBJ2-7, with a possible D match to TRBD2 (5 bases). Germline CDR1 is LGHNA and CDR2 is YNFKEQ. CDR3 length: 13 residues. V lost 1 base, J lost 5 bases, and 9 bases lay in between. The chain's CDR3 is CASSQGLADEQYF. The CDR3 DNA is TGTGCCAGCAGCCAAGGTCTAGCAGACGAGCAGTACTTC.

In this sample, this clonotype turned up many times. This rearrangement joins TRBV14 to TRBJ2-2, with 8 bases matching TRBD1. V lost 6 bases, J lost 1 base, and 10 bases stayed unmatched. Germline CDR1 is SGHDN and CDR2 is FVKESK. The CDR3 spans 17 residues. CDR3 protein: CASRRSGGVMNTGELFF. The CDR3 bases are TGTGCCAGCAGACGATCAGGGGGCGTTATGAACACCGGGGAGCTGTTTTTT.

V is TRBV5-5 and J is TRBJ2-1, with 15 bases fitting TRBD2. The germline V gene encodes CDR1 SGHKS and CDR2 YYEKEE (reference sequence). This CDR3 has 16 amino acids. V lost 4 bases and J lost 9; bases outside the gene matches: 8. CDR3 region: CASSPGLAGGRGEQFF. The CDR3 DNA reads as TGTGCCAGCAGCCCCGGACTAGCGGGGGGGCGCGGTGAGCAGTTCTTC. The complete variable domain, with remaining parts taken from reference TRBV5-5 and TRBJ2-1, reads DAGVTQSPTHLIKTRGQQVTLRCSPISGHKSVSWYQQVLGQGPQFIFQYYEKEERGRGNFPDRFSARQFPNYSSELNVNALLLGDSALYLCASSPGLAGGRGEQFFGPGTRLTVL.

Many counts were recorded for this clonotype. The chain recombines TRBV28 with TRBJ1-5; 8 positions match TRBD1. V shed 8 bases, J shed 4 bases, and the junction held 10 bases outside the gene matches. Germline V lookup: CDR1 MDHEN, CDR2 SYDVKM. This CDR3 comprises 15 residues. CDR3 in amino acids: CASGQGRALNQPQHF. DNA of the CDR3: TGTGCCAGCGGACAGGGAAGGGCTCTTAATCAGCCCCAGCATTTT.

The CDR3 spells CSAPGDRNTEAFF. Here the CDR3 DNA reads TGCAGTGCTCCAGGGGACAGGAACACTGAAGCTTTCTTT. The chain carries TRBV20-1 and TRBJ1-1; 7 bases are a match to TRBD1. Germline CDR1 reads DFQATT; CDR2 reads SNEGSKA (reference sequence). This CDR3 contains 13 residues. The J segment lost 1 base and the V segment lost 5 bases, leaving 4 bases of the junction unmatched.

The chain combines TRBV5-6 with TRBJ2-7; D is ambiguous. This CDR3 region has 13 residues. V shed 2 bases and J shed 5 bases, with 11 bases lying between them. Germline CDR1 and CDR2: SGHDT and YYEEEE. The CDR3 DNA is TGTGCCAGCAGCTTAGGTTTACAAGACGAGCAGTACTTC. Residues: CASSLGLQDEQYF.

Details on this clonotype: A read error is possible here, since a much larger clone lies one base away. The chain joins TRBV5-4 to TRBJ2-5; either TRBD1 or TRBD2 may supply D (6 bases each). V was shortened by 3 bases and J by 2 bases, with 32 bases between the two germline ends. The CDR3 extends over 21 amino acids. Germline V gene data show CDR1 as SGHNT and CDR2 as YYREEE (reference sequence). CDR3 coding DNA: TGTGCCAGCAGCTCCGCGCGGCCTCTTTCGGGGGCGACTGTTAATCAAGAGACCCAGTACTTC. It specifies CASSSARPLSGATVNQETQYF.

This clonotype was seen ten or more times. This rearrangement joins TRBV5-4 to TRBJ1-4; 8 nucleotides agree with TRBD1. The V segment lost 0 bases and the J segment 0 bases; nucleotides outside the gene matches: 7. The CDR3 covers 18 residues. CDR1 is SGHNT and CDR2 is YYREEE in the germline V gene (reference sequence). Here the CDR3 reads CASSLGYQGASTNEKLFF. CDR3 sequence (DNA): TGTGCCAGCAGCTTGGGTTACCAGGGGGCGTCAACTAATGAAAAACTGTTTTTT.

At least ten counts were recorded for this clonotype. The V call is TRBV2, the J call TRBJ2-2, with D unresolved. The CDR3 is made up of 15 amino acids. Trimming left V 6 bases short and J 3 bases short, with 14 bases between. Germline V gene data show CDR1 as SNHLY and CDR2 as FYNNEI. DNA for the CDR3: TGTGCCAGCAGGGCCCGGGCCACGGACACCGGGGAGCTGTTTTTT. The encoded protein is CASRARATDTGELFF.

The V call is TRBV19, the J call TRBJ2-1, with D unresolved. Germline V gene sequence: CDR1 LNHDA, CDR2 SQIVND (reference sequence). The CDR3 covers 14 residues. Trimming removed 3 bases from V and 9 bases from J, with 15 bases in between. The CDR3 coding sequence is TGTGCCAGTAGTATGATGGTAGTTGTGTCTGAGCAGTTCTTC. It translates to CASSMMVVVSEQFF.

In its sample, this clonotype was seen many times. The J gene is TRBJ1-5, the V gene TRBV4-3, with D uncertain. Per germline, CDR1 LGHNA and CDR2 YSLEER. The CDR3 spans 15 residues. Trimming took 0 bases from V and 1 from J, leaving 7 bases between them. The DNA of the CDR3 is TGCGCCAGCAGCCAAGAAAATAACAGCAATCAGCCCCAGCATTTT. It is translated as CASSQENNSNQPQHF.

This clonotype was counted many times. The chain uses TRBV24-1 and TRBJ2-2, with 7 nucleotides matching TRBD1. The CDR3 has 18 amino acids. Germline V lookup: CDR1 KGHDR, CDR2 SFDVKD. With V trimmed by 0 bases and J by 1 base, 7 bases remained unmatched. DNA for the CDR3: TGTGCCACCAGTGATTTGCCAGGGGGAAACTTGAACACCGGGGAGCTGTTTTTT. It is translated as CATSDLPGGNLNTGELFF.